This TCR beta chain was captured in a study of blood T cell repertoires in COVID-19. About the research overall: PBMCs, B-cell-depleted T cells, or T cells provided the cDNA or gDNA that made up the material.

Original processing methods: Cell counts per sample came from amplifying reference gene primers. This table comes from immunoSEQ multiplex PCR, and its TCRdb copy is limited to in-frame clones, with some not included. Clone size and the V and J calls come from that table; the DNA yielded D and trimming. The profile shows approximately 220,000 clones, around 86% of them singletons. The material sequenced was PBMCs or T cells enriched from blood (not recorded which). This TCR was sampled from a woman in her thirties or forties with acute COVID-19.

The CDR3 DNA reads as TGCGCCAGCAGCCAAGAATCGCTAGCTTACAATGAGCAGTTCTTC. This sequence encodes CASSQESLAYNEQFF. This chain links TRBV4-3 with TRBJ2-1; TRBD2 is a possible D gene (5 bases). CDR1 and CDR2 from the germline V gene are LGHNA and YSLEER. The CDR3 is made up of 15 amino acids. Trimming pared 0 bases from V and 4 bases from J, leaving 10 bases between.